This TCR beta chain originates from a study of cytomegalovirus exposure and HLA in healthy donors. The CDR3 runs to 15 residues. Germline V gene sequence: CDR1 SNHLY, CDR2 FYNNEI. The germline V and J ends were trimmed by 0 bases and 4 bases, with 7 bases remaining between them. Regarding the study as a whole: In vitro work confirmed that a few CMV-associated chains recognize CMV antigens. Rarity held for most TCR sequences, but there were some public TCRs that occurred in many donors. Cytomegalovirus association was assigned to about 150 TCR beta chains.

Repertoires were generated with immunoSEQ multiplex PCR, while TCRdb's copy carries only in-frame clones and drops some. The repertoire holds fewer than 350,000 clones, 88% seen once, with 0.92% in the top ten. The approximately 120-subject validation cohort, separate from the 666-subject first cohort, included the donors. This clone was recorded only once. The antigen remains undetermined. The chain is built from TRBV2 and TRBJ2-6, with D perhaps TRBD2 (5 bases). This TCR was sampled from a woman aged 18-29 years in good health and CMV-seronegative. Sequenced input: PBMCs. The CDR3 nucleotides read TGTGCCAGCAGTGAAGCTGGGAGCGGGGCCAACGTCCTGACTTTC. This codes for CASSEAGSGANVLTF. Drawing the rest from reference TRBV2 and TRBJ2-6, the complete variable domain is EPEVTQTPSHQVTQMGQEVILRCVPISNHLYFYWYRQILGQKVEFLVSFYNNEISEKSEIFDDQFSVERPDGSNFTLKIRSTKLEDSAMYFCASSEAGSGANVLTFGAGSRLTVL.